This T cell receptor (beta chain) was obtained from a study of T cell responses to AZD1222 COVID-19 vaccine. Generated by immunoSEQ multiplex PCR, the TCRdb table keeps only in-frame clones and is missing some. The table has around 150,000 clones, 80% to 95% seen once. Study-level points and caveats: Vaccine-related CD4 TCRs covered spike, predominating at 160-218 and 743-854. The study sampled repertoires only after the peak T cell response. Vaccination with two AZD1222 doses was followed by a rise in Spike-specific TCR breadth and depth.

Germline lookup yields CDR1 MDHEN and CDR2 SYDVKM. CDR3 length: 16 amino acids. J lost 7 bases, V lost 4 bases, and 10 bases had no gene match. This clone appeared once. Its antigen is unidentified. The chain couples TRBV28 to TRBJ2-1, with 10 bases fitting TRBD1. The TCR sequence derives from an adult in good health. The source was peripheral blood, collected on day 0 of AZD1222 vaccination. The CDR3 coding sequence is TGTGCCAGCAGTTCGCGTCGACAGGGGGCGTTTAATGAGCAGTTCTTC. It yields the protein CASSSRRQGAFNEQFF.